The T cell receptor (beta chain) described here comes from a study of blood T cell repertoires in COVID-19 (TCRdb year 2020). Regarding the study in general: Samples from collaborators originated in the United States, Italy and Spain and spanned both the acute and convalescent phases of COVID-19. The material from the prospective study consisted of cDNA or gDNA derived from T cells, B-cell-depleted T cells, or PBMCs. Deeply sampled blood TCRbeta repertoires from subjects exposed to, actively infected with, or recovered from COVID-19 were included in the dataset. The repertoires were released in a freely available public database meant as a resource for research on the immune response to SARS-CoV-2. Samples came from the ongoing ImmuneRACE study (first 160 participants) plus 1,254 subjects from 6 global collaborators. A de-identified subject ID, COVID-19 status, age in years and sex were almost always included in the sample metadata. Where available, HLA class I and class II types were taken from metadata supplied by the sample provider and were not determined by assay-based typing.

The CDR3 measures 17 amino acids from cysteine to phenylalanine. Solely the CDR3 DNA is kept, with 51 bases framed from the first base. The germline V gene gives CDR1 as SGHVS and CDR2 as FNYEAQ. For this chain, trimming is 1 base at the V end and 4 bases at the J end, and the number of junction bases without a gene match is 8. The immunoSEQ Assay, a bias-controlled multiplex PCR, was used to amplify TCRbeta CDR3 regions from genomic DNA. For the original study's pipeline: Nucleated cell counts per sample were estimated from amplification of reference gene primers within the assay. To quantify the absolute abundance of each unique TCRbeta CDR3 rearrangement, sequence reads were collapsed and filtered. Productive Simpson clonality was computed per sample as the square root of Simpson's diversity index over productive rearrangements. TCRdb holds this immuneACCESS table with in-frame rearrangements only. Some clones are missing; in checked studies, unresolved V genes explain under half, and the rest has no known cause. The V and J calls and clone size were taken over from that table, and D and trimming were inferred from the DNA. Within this sample are about 29,000 clones, with about nine tenths of them counted one time only. Nearly 25% of the sample lies in the top ten.

The collaborating institutions used their own protocols to collect whole blood in K2EDTA tubes. Collaborator samples were shipped for TCRbeta analysis as frozen whole blood, isolated PBMCs, or DNA extracted from either sample type. In regard to this clone: The antigen it binds to is not known. Base qualities are missing; no much larger clone stands one base away.

What the study reported, not specific to this receptor: How much clinical and demographic metadata was included differed by source and by participant, and the metadata was provided uncurated.

The specimen was peripheral blood. The receptor chain draws on TRBV7-6 and TRBJ1-2, and TRBD1 aligns with 11 junction nucleotides. This receptor was obtained from a human donor with active COVID-19. The donor label of this sample is uncertain. CDR3 reads: CASSLDAGQGGIYGYTF. The nucleotide sequence is TGTGCCAGCAGCTTAGACGCGGGACAGGGGGGGATCTATGGCTACACCTTC.